The clone carrying this T cell receptor beta chain is termed medium-sized (0.01 to 0.1%). What it binds is unknown. Amplification of TCR alpha and beta CDR3 regions from RNA used iRepertoire nested multiplex PCR. TCRdb reprocessed the multiplex PCR reads via MiXCR and lists one record per CDR3 protein. Among around 130,000 distinct CDR3 sequences listed, around 25% were seen once. These data are taken from a study of glioma-infiltrating T cells. General study results and limits: Non-neoplastic patients had below-expected tissue-blood divergence, while all gliomas exceeded expectation. Very few CDR3 sequences were shared between tissue and blood.

Germline V lookup: CDR1 MNHNS, CDR2 SASEGT. This CDR3 is 15 amino acids long. V shed 5 bases, J shed 5 bases, and the junction held 6 bases outside the gene matches. The sequencing sample was made of glioma tissue, nonneoplastic brain tissue, or PBMCs (not recorded which). The clonotype originates from a human donor with low-grade glioma or glioblastoma, undergoing nonglioma brain surgery, or in good health (not recorded which). The V gene is TRBV6-1, the J gene TRBJ2-5; TRBD2 matches 12 bases. Here the CDR3 reads CASSFLAGGRETQYF. CDR3 sequence (DNA): TGTGCCAGCAGTTTCCTAGCGGGGGGGCGTGAGACCCAGTACTTC.